What follows are 30 T cell receptor beta chains derived from one specimen sequenced in a study of blood T cell repertoires in COVID-19. Using immunoSEQ multiplex PCR, the repertoire was profiled, and TCRdb retains in-frame clones only, with some absent. The table lists 150,000 to 200,000 clones, around 88% of them singletons. Sequencing was carried out using peripheral blood. The receptors shown here come from a woman aged 30 to 39 with acute or convalescent COVID-19.

J is TRBJ1-1 and V is TRBV7-6; a possible D gene is TRBD1 (5 bases). Germline lookup yields CDR1 SGHVS and CDR2 FNYEAQ. V dropped 5 bases and J dropped 10 bases, with 20 bases sitting between them. The CDR3 consists of 14 residues. CDR3 sequence reads: CASSPTQGRVGAFF. The CDR3 nucleotides read TGTGCCAGCAGCCCTACGCAGGGCCGCGTCGGAGCTTTCTTT. Variable domain in full (rest from reference TRBV7-6 and TRBJ1-1): GAGVSQSPRYKVTKRGQDVALRCDPISGHVSLYWYRQALGQGPEFLTYFNYEAQQDKSGLPNDRFSAERPEGSISTLTIQRTEQRDSAMYRCASSPTQGRVGAFFGQGTRLTVV.

The chain carries TRBV5-1 and TRBJ1-2; TRBD1 matches 9 bases. The CDR3 consists of 15 residues. From germline, CDR1 is SGHRS and CDR2 YFSETQ. J gave up 5 bases and V 0 bases, and 5 bases lay outside the gene matches. CDR3 bases: TGCGCCAGCAGCTTGGACACGGGGACAGGGTATGGCTACACCTTC. Translated: CASSLDTGTGYGYTF. The full variable domain, in which reference TRBV5-1 and TRBJ1-2 provide the parts outside the CDR3, is KAGVTQTPRYLIKTRGQQVTLSCSPISGHRSVSWYQQTPGQGLQFLFEYFSETQRNKGNFPGRFSGRQFSNSRSEMNVSTLELGDSALYLCASSLDTGTGYGYTFGSGTRLTVV.

The gene calls are TRBV5-1 and TRBJ2-1; unclear D gene. Germline values: CDR1 SGHRS, CDR2 YFSETQ. The CDR3 is made up of 15 amino acids. Between the trimmed V and J ends, which lost 1 base and 0 bases, there was a span of 8 bases. The CDR3 DNA is TGCGCCAGCAGCTTGTACAGTAGCTCCTACAATGAGCAGTTCTTC. This gives the protein CASSLYSSSYNEQFF.

The chain is built from TRBV30 and TRBJ1-3; D gene unclear. V lost 7 bases and J lost 10, with 23 bases in between. The CDR3 sequence is 14 residues long. Per germline, CDR1 GTSNPN and CDR2 SVGIG (reference sequence). The CDR3 region is CASQDFPLLGTIYF. In DNA form, the CDR3 reads TGTGCCTCGCAGGACTTCCCTCTCTTAGGGACCATATATTTT.

The chain combines TRBV28 with TRBJ1-2, with D tentatively TRBD1 (5 bases). Germline V gene data show CDR1 as MDHEN and CDR2 as SYDVKM. This CDR3 contains 13 residues. Trimming took 3 bases from V and 7 from J, leaving 12 bases between them. CDR3: CASSFPGTIGYTF. CDR3 in DNA: TGTGCCAGCAGTTTCCCTGGGACTATTGGCTACACCTTC.

This rearrangement joins TRBV24-1 to TRBJ2-1; D not certain. Germline V gene sequence: CDR1 KGHDR, CDR2 SFDVKD. Trimming pared 7 bases from V and 5 bases from J, leaving 8 bases between. The length of the CDR3 is 12 residues. The CDR3: CATSVYNNEQFF. DNA of the CDR3: TGTGCCACCAGCGTATACAACAATGAGCAGTTCTTC.

Here the CDR3 reads CASSLGTGGAETQYF. The CDR3 DNA reads as TGCGCCAGCAGCTTGGGAACAGGGGGCGCAGAGACCCAGTACTTC. The rearrangement links TRBV5-1 to TRBJ2-5; 9 bases match TRBD1. CDR1 is SGHRS and CDR2 is YFSETQ in the germline V gene. The CDR3 covers 15 residues. V trimming: 0 bases; J trimming: 4 bases; junction bases outside the gene matches: 4.

V is TRBV28 and J is TRBJ2-7, with 11 bases matching TRBD2. CDR3 size: 18 residues. Trimming cost V 6 bases and J 6 bases; bases outside gene matches: 19. The V gene's germline CDR1 is MDHEN and CDR2 SYDVKM. DNA of the CDR3: TGTGCCAGCAGCCCAAACAAGTGGGGCTCTAGCGGGAGGTTCGAGCAGTACTTC. Its protein is CASSPNKWGSSGRFEQYF.

V usage is TRBV28 and J usage is TRBJ2-5; 9 bases fit TRBD2. Germline loops: CDR1 MDHEN, CDR2 SYDVKM. The CDR3 has 16 amino acids. The trim removed 6 bases at V and 2 bases at J, leaving 10 bases unmatched. DNA for the CDR3: TGTGCCAGCAGACCCTATAGCGGGAGTCATCAAGAGACCCAGTACTTC. Its protein product is CASRPYSGSHQETQYF.

This clone was observed a single time. The chain couples TRBV2 to TRBJ2-3; TRBD1 matches 8 bases. Looked up from germline, CDR1 is SNHLY and CDR2 is FYNNEI. The V segment lost 7 bases and the J segment 2 bases; nucleotides outside the gene matches: 8. The CDR3 runs to 15 residues. The CDR3 is CASNRDRFYTDTQYF. DNA of the CDR3: TGTGCCAGCAATCGGGACAGGTTTTACACAGATACGCAGTATTTT.

The rearrangement links TRBV15 to TRBJ1-2; D is uncertain. The CDR3 runs 16 residues. Trimming removed 0 bases from V and 5 bases from J, with 16 bases in between. Germline CDR1 reads LNHNV; CDR2 reads YYDKDF (reference sequence). CDR3 in amino acids: CATSRDGFGEEYGYTF. The CDR3 region has the DNA TGTGCCACCAGCAGAGATGGCTTTGGGGAGGAGTATGGCTACACCTTC. The full variable domain, in which reference TRBV15 and TRBJ1-2 provide the parts outside the CDR3, is DAMVIQNPRYQVTQFGKPVTLSCSQTLNHNVMYWYQQKSSQAPKLLFHYYDKDFNNEADTPDNFQSRRPNTSFCFLDIRSPGLGDTAMYLCATSRDGFGEEYGYTFGSGTRLTVV.

The V gene is TRBV28, the J gene TRBJ2-7, with a tentative D call TRBD2 (6 bases). Germline CDR1 and CDR2: MDHEN and SYDVKM. The CDR3 loop spans 13 amino acids. The V end lost 3 bases, the J end lost 6 bases, and 12 bases lay between the germline ends. The CDR3 loop reads CASSLSGLREQYF. The CDR3 DNA follows: TGTGCCAGCAGTTTGTCGGGACTTCGCGAGCAGTACTTC. Looking up the rest from reference TRBV28 and TRBJ2-7 gives the full variable domain: DVKVTQSSRYLVKRTGEKVFLECVQDMDHENMFWYRQDPGLGLRLIYFSYDVKMKEKGDIPEGYSVSREKKERFSLILESASTNQTSMYLCASSLSGLREQYFGPGTRLTVT.

The rearrangement joins TRBV6-5 to TRBJ2-7, with D uncertain. Per the germline V gene, CDR1 is MNHEY and CDR2 is SVGAGI. The CDR3 consists of 14 residues. V lost 2 bases and J lost 0, with 8 bases in between. Here the CDR3 DNA reads TGTGCCAGCAGTTACGACATGAGCTCCTACGAGCAGTACTTC. Amino acids: CASSYDMSSYEQYF.

This chain links TRBV5-4 with TRBJ1-2, with 7 bases lining up with TRBD1. The germline CDR1 and CDR2 sequences are SGHNT and YYREEE (reference sequence). The ends lost 4 bases at V and 9 bases at J; junction bases unmatched: 9. The CDR3 runs 13 residues. CDR3 coding DNA: TGTGCCAGCAGCACCCGTGGGACAGACCGCTACACCTTC. Encoded protein: CASSTRGTDRYTF.

The chain carries TRBV3-1 (or the pseudogene TRBV3-2) and TRBJ1-1; maybe TRBD1 (5 bases). Trimming removed 6 bases from V and 4 bases from J, with 15 bases in between. Germline V CDR1 and CDR2: LGHDT, YNNKEL (reference sequence). The length of the CDR3 is 14 residues. The DNA for the CDR3 is TGTGCCAGCAGATGGAGGGGCAGGAGCACTGAAGCTTTCTTT. Translation: CASRWRGRSTEAFF.

The chain is built from TRBV24-1 and TRBJ1-2, with a weak D call TRBD1 (5 bases). This CDR3 has 14 residues. The germline V gene has CDR1 KGHDR and CDR2 SFDVKD. Trimming left V 5 bases short and J 5 bases short, with 14 bases between. This CDR3 reads CATSGSGAQYGYTF. CDR3 nucleotides: TGTGCCACCAGTGGTTCTGGGGCTCAATATGGCTACACCTTC.

The chain links TRBV5-1 to TRBJ2-7; 8 bases agree with TRBD1. The CDR3 has 13 residues. Germline V lookup: CDR1 SGHRS, CDR2 YFSETQ. J was trimmed by 7 bases and V by 4 bases; bases with no gene match: 7. The CDR3 loop reads CASSMDREREQYF. The CDR3 DNA sequence: TGCGCCAGCAGCATGGACAGGGAGCGGGAGCAGTACTTC.

Comments on this clone: The junction differs from germline at one of its ends, possibly a read error. The genes are TRBV7-9 and TRBJ2-7; 9 positions match TRBD1. CDR1 and CDR2 from the germline V gene are SEHNR and FQNEAQ (reference sequence). The CDR3 extends over 11 amino acids. The CDR3, as DNA: TGTGCCAGCAGCTTGGGACAGGGCGAGTCCTTC. Amino acids: CASSLGQGESF.

The chain is built from TRBV2 and TRBJ2-5; 10 nucleotides match TRBD2. J was trimmed by 5 bases and V by 7 bases; bases with no gene match: 4. CDR3 size: 13 residues. Germline assignment: CDR1 SNHLY and CDR2 FYNNEI. In DNA form, the CDR3 reads TGTGCCAGCACTAGCGGGAGTTGGGAGACCCAGTACTTC. Its translation is CASTSGSWETQYF.

The gene calls are TRBV29-1 and TRBJ1-1; 8 bases are a match to TRBD1. The V and J ends lost 4 bases and 0 bases, in that order; junction bases with no gene match: 10. Germline CDR1 SQVTM, CDR2 ANQGSEA. The CDR3 consists of 16 residues. CDR3 bases: TGCAGCGTTGGGCTTGGGGACAGGCTCCTGAACACTGAAGCTTTCTTT. Translation: CSVGLGDRLLNTEAFF.

The chain carries TRBV6-5 and TRBJ2-5; a weak D match, TRBD2 (6 bases). CDR3 length: 14 residues. Germline V gene lookup returns CDR1 MNHEY and CDR2 SVGAGI. V lost 0 bases and J lost 1, with 6 bases in between. CDR3 nucleotides: TGTGCCAGCAGTTACTCCGGGAGCCAAGAGACCCAGTACTTC. Translation: CASSYSGSQETQYF.

The chain has TRBV6-5 and TRBJ1-3; D unresolved. The ends were cut back, 6 bases at V and 2 bases at J, with 14 bases in the middle. Germline CDR1 and CDR2: MNHEY and SVGAGI. The CDR3 extends over 15 amino acids. CDR3 region: CASSDPSMTGNTIYF. DNA of the CDR3: TGTGCCAGCAGCGACCCTAGTATGACTGGAAACACCATATATTTT.

The rearrangement uses TRBV6-4 and TRBJ2-7, with D tentatively TRBD1 (5 bases). The CDR3 is 11 amino acids. Germline loops: CDR1 MRHNA, CDR2 SNTAGT. The V end was cut by 6 bases, the J end by 12 bases, with 15 bases between. The CDR3 DNA reads as TGTGCCAGCAGGGTCAGGGTGGTGCCGTACTTC. It codes for CASRVRVVPYF.

The chain joins TRBV4-1 to TRBJ1-1, with 9 nucleotides matching TRBD1. The CDR3 loop spans 20 amino acids. J gave up 1 base and V 0 bases, and 15 bases lay outside the gene matches. Germline V gene sequence: CDR1 MGHRA, CDR2 YSYEKL. As DNA, the CDR3 is TGCGCCAGCAGCCAAGATCACGGACAGGGGTTGGTAAGAAAGAACACTGAAGCTTTCTTT. This sequence encodes CASSQDHGQGLVRKNTEAFF.

The rearrangement links TRBV28 to TRBJ1-5; D is perhaps TRBD1 (5 bases). Germline loops: CDR1 MDHEN, CDR2 SYDVKM. The CDR3 totals 16 residues. Deletions cut 2 bases from V and 2 bases from J, with 13 bases between. DNA for the CDR3: TGTGCCAGCAGTTTAGGGCAGGGTAGGGGCAATCAGCCCCAGCATTTT. As protein: CASSLGQGRGNQPQHF.

The chain is built from TRBV7-9 and TRBJ2-6, with D tentatively TRBD2 (5 bases). V lost 5 bases to trimming and J lost 4 bases, with 9 bases between them. In germline, CDR1 is SEHNR, CDR2 FQNEAQ (reference sequence). CDR3 length: 14 residues. The CDR3 reads CASSPPGGANVLTF. The CDR3 region has the DNA TGTGCCAGCAGCCCACCGGGGGGGGCCAACGTCCTGACTTTC.

The chain uses TRBV5-1 and TRBJ1-6, with 9 bases lining up with TRBD1. V trimming: 0 bases; J trimming: 6 bases; junction bases outside the gene matches: 10. Germline CDR1 SGHRS, CDR2 YFSETQ. This CDR3 region has 18 residues. CDR3 sequence reads: CASSLEGQGYGSNSPLHF. DNA for the CDR3: TGCGCCAGCAGCTTGGAGGGACAGGGTTATGGATCTAATTCACCCCTCCACTTT.

V usage is TRBV5-6 and J usage is TRBJ2-7, with no clear D. The length of the CDR3 is 11 residues. Per germline, CDR1 SGHDT and CDR2 YYEEEE. The V and J ends lost 4 bases and 4 bases respectively, with 6 bases between them. This CDR3 reads CASSNYYEQYF. The CDR3 DNA reads as TGTGCCAGCAGCAACTATTACGAGCAGTACTTC.

This chain uses TRBV3-1 (or the pseudogene TRBV3-2) with TRBJ2-7; D remains unclear. V was pared by 4 bases and J by 1 base, with 11 bases between. Looked up from germline, CDR1 is LGHDT and CDR2 is YNNKEL (reference sequence). The CDR3 has 14 residues. For the CDR3, the DNA is TGTGCCAGCAGCCCCCGCTCGGTATCCTACGAGCAGTACTTC. Its protein product is CASSPRSVSYEQYF.

The V and J genes are TRBV6-1 and TRBJ2-1; 10 positions agree with TRBD2. CDR3 size: 15 residues. The V gene's germline CDR1 is MNHNS and CDR2 SASEGT. V lost 2 bases to trimming and J lost 7 bases; unmatched junction nucleotides: 5. The CDR3 bases are TGTGCCAGCAGTGAAATGGTAGCGGGAGGAAATGAGCAGTTCTTC. Encoded protein: CASSEMVAGGNEQFF.